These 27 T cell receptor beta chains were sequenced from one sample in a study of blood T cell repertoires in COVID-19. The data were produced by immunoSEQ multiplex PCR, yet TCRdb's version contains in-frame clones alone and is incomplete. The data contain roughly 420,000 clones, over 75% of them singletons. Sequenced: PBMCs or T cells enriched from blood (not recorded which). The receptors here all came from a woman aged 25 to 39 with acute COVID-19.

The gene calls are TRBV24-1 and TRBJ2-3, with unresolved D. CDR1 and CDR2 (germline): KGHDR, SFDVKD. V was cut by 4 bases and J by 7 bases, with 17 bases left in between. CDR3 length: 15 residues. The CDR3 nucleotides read TGTGCCACCAGTGACCCTGGTGGGCAGTGGAATACGCAGTATTTT. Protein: CATSDPGGQWNTQYF.

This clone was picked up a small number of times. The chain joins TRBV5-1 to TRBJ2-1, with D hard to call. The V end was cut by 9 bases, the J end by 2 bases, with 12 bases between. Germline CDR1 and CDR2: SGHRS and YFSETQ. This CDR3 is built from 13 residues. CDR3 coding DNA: TGCGCCACCGCTAAGAGCACCTACAATGAGCAGTTCTTC. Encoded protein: CATAKSTYNEQFF.

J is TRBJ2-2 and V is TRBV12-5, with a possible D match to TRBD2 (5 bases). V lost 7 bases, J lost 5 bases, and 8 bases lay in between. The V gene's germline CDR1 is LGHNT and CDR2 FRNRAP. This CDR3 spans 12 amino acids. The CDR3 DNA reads TGTGCTAGTGTATCGGGAACCGGGGAGCTGTTTTTT. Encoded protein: CASVSGTGELFF.

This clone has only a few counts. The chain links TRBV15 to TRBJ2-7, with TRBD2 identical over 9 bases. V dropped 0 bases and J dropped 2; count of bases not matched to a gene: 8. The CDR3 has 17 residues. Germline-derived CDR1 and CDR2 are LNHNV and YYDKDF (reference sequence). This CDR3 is CATSRDPASGVPYEQYF. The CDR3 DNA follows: TGTGCCACCAGCAGAGATCCCGCTAGCGGGGTACCCTACGAGCAGTACTTC.

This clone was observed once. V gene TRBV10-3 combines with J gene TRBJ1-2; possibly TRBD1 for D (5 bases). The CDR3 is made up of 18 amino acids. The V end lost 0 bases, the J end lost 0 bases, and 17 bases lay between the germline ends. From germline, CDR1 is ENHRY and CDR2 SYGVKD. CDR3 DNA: TGTGCCATCAGTGAGTCGAATTACGGACAAAGTGCTAACTATGGCTACACCTTC. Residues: CAISESNYGQSANYGYTF.

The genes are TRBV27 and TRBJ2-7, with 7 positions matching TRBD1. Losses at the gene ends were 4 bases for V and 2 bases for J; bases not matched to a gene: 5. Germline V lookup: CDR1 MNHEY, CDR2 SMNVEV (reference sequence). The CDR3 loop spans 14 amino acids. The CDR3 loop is CASSSLQGPYEQYF. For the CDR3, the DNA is TGTGCCAGCAGTTCTCTACAGGGGCCCTACGAGCAGTACTTC.

The chain's CDR3 is CASSDGTHTGELFF. In DNA, the CDR3 is TGCGCCAGCAGTGACGGGACACACACCGGGGAGCTGTTTTTT. The J gene is TRBJ2-2, the V gene TRBV10-1, with D perhaps TRBD1 (6 bases). CDR3 length equals 14 residues. Trimming left V 3 bases short and J 3 bases short, with 8 bases between. CDR1 is WNHNN and CDR2 is SYGVQD in the germline V gene (reference sequence).

Here the CDR3 DNA reads TGTGCCAGCAGCAACAGATACGGGACACCGGAGCTGTTTTTT. This sequence encodes CASSNRYGTPELFF. The chain uses TRBV6-6 and TRBJ2-2; perhaps TRBD1 as D (6 bases). The ends were cut back, 6 bases at V and 10 bases at J, with 18 bases in the middle. The CDR3 has 14 amino acids. Germline V gene lookup returns CDR1 MNHNY and CDR2 SVGAGI (reference sequence).

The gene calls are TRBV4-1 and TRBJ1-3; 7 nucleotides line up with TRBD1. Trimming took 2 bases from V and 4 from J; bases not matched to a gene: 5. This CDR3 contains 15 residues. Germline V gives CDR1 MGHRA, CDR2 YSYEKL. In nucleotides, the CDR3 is TGCGCCAGCAGCCAACCCCGGACAGGCGGAAACACCATATATTTT. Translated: CASSQPRTGGNTIYF.

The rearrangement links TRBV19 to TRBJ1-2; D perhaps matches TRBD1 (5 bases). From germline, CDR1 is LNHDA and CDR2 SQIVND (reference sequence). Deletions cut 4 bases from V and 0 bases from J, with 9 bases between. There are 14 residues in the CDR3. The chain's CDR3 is CASSNGGTNYGYTF. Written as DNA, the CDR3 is TGTGCCAGTAGTAACGGGGGGACTAACTATGGCTACACCTTC.

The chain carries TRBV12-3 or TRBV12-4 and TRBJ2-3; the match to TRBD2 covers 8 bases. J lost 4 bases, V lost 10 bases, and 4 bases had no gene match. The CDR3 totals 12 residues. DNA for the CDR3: TGTGCCACGGGACTAGTGGCAGATACGCAGTATTTT. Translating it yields CATGLVADTQYF.

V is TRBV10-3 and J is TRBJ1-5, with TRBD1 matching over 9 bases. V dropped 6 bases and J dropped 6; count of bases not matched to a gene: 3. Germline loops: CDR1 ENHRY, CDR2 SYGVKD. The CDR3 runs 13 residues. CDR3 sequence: CAIRDRGGQPQHF. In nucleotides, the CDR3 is TGTGCCATCAGGGACAGGGGAGGTCAGCCCCAGCATTTT.

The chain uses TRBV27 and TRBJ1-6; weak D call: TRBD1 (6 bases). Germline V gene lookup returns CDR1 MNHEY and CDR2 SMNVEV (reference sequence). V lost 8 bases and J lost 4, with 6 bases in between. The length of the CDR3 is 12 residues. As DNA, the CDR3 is TGTGCCAGCCAGGGGTATAATTCACCCCTCCACTTT. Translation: CASQGYNSPLHF.

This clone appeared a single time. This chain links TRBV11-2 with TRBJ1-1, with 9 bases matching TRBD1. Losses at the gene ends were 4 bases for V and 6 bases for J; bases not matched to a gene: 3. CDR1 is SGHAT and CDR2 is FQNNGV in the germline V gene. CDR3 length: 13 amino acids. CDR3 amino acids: CASSYRGPAEAFF. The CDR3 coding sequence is TGTGCCAGCAGCTACAGGGGGCCGGCTGAAGCTTTCTTT.

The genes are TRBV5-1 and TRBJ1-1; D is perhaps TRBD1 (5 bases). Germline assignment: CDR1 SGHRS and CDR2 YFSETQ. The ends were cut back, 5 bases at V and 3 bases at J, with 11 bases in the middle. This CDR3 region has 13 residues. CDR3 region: CASRAPGDTEAFF. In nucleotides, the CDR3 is TGCGCCAGCAGGGCTCCGGGGGACACTGAAGCTTTCTTT.

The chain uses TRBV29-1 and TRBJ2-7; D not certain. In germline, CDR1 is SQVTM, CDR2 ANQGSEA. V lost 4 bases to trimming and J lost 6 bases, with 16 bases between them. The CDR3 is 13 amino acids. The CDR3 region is CSVAPRRFSEQYF. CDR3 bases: TGCAGCGTTGCCCCCCGCAGATTTTCCGAGCAGTACTTC.

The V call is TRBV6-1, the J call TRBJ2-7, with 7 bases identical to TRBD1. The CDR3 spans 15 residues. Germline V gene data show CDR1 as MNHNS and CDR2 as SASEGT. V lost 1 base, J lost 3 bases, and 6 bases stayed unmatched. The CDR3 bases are TGTGCCAGCAGTGAAGAGGGGGCACTCTTCTACGAGCAGTACTTC. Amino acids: CASSEEGALFYEQYF.

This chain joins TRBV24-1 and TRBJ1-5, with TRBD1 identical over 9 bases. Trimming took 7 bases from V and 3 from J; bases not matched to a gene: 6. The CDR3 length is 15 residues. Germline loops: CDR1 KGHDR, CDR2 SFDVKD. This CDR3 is CATSETGGFNQPQHF. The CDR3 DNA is TGTGCCACCAGCGAGACAGGGGGTTTCAATCAGCCCCAGCATTTT.

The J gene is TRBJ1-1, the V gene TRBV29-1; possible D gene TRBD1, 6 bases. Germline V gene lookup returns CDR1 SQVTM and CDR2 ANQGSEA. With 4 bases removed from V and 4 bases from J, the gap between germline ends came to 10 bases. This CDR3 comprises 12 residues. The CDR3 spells CSVGGLGTEAFF. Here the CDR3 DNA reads TGCAGCGTTGGGGGGCTCGGCACTGAAGCTTTCTTT.

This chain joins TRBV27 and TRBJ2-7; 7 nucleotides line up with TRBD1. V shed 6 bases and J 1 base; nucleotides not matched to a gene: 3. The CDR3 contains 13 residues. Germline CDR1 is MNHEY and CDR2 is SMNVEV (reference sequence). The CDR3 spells CASRRQGSYEQYF. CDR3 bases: TGTGCCAGCAGGAGACAGGGTTCCTACGAGCAGTACTTC.

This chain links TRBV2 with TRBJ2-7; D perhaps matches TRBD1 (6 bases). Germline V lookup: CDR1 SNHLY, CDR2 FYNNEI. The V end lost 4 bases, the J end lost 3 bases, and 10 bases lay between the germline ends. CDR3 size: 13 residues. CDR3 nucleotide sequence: TGTGCCAGCAGTGTGGGCAGGGGCTACGAGCAGTACTTC. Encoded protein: CASSVGRGYEQYF.

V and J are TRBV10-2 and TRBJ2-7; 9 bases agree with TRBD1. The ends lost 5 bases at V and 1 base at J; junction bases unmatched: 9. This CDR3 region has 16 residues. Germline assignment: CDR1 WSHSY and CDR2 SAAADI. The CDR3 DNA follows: TGCGCCAGCAGTCCCTCAGAGACAGGGGGATCCTACGAGCAGTACTTC. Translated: CASSPSETGGSYEQYF.

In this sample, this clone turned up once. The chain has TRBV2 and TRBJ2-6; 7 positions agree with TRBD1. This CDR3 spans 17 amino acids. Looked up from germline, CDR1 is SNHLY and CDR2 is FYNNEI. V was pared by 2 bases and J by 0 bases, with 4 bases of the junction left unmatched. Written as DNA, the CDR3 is TGTGCCAGCAGTGAACAGGGACAGATCTCTGGGGCCAACGTCCTGACTTTC. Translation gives CASSEQGQISGANVLTF.

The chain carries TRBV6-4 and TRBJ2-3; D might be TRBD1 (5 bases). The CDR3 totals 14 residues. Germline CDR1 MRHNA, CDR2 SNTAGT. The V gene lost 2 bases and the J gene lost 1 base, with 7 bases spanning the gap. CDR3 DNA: TGTGCCAGCAGTGACGGGGCGCGCACAGATACGCAGTATTTT. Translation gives CASSDGARTDTQYF.

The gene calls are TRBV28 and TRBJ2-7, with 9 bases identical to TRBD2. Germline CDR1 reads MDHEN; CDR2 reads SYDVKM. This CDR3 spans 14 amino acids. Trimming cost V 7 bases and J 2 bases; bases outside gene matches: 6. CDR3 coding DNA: TGTGCCAGCACCCTATCTAGCGGGGCCTACGAGCAGTACTTC. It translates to CASTLSSGAYEQYF.

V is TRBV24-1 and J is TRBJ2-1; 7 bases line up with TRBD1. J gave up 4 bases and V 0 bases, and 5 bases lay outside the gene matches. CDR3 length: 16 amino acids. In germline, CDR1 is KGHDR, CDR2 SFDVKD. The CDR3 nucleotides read TGTGCCACCAGTGATTTGGAGGGGGCGCGTTACAATGAGCAGTTCTTC. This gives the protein CATSDLEGARYNEQFF.

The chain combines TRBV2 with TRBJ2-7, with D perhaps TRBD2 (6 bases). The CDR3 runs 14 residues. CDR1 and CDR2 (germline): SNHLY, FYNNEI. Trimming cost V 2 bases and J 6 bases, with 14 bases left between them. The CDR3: CASSESRAGLEQYF. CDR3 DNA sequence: TGTGCCAGCAGTGAATCCAGGGCGGGACTCGAGCAGTACTTC.